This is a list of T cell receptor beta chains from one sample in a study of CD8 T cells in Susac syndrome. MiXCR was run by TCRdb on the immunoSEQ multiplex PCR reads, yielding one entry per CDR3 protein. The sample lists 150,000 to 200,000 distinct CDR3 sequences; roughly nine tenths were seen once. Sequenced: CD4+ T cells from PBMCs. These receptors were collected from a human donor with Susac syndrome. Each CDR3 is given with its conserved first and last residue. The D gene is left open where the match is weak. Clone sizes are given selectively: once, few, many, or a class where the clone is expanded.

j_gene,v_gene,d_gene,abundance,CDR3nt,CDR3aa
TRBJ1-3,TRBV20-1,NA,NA,TGCAGTGCTAGAGGCCCCATAAAGGCTGGAAACACCATATATTTT,CSARGPIKAGNTIYF
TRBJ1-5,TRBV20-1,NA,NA,TGCAGTGCTAGAGGAGGTGGGAATCAGCCCCAGCATTTT,CSARGGGNQPQHF
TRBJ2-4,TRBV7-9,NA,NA,TGTGCCAGCAGCTTAGCAGGGGCCGAAAACATTCAGTACTTC,CASSLAGAENIQYF
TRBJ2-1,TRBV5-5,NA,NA,TGTGCCAGCAGCTTGCGGTTTGGTATTGAGCAGTTCTTC,CASSLRFGIEQFF
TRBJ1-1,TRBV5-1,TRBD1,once,TGCGCCAGCAGCTCCGGACAGGTAATTGAAGCTTTCTTT,CASSSGQVIEAFF
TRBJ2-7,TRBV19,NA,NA,TGTGCCAGTAGGGGCGGAGGTTACGAGCAGTACTTC,CASRGGGYEQYF
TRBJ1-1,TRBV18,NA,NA,TGTGCCAGCTCACCAGGGGAAATGAACACTGAAGCTTTCTTT,CASSPGEMNTEAFF
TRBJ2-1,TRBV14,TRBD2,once,TGTGCCAGCAGCCTCCGACTAGCTGCTACCTACAATGAGCAGTTCTTC,CASSLRLAATYNEQFF
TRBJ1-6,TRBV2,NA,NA,TGTGCCAGCAGTGATTCCCGGACAGACAATTCACCCCTCCACTTT,CASSDSRTDNSPLHF
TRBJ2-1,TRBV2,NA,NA,TGTGCCAGCAACCACAGGGCCTACAATGAGCAGTTCTTC,CASNHRAYNEQFF
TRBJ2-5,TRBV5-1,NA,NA,TGCGCCAGCAGCTTGGTGCCGGGTTCAGAGACCCAGTACTTC,CASSLVPGSETQYF
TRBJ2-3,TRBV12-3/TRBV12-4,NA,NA,TGTGCCAGCAGTCCCAGCCTGTATGGGGTTAGCACAGATACGCAGTATTTT,CASSPSLYGVSTDTQYF
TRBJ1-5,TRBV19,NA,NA,TGTGCCAGTAGTAGAGGGGACCAGCCCCAGCATTTT,CASSRGDQPQHF
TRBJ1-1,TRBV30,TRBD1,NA,TGTGCCTGGAGCAGACAGGGGTTCGCTGAAGCTTTCTTT,CAWSRQGFAEAFF
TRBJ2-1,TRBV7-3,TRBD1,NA,TGTGCCAGCAGCCGGACAGGGGATTACAATGAGCAGTTCTTC,CASSRTGDYNEQFF
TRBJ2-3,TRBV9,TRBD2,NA,TGTGCCAGCAGCTCTAAGAGCGGGGGTGGCACAGATACGCAGTATTTT,CASSSKSGGGTDTQYF
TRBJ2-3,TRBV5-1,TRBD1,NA,TGCGCCAGCAGCTTTCAGGGGGCCGTTACGCAGTATTTT,CASSFQGAVTQYF
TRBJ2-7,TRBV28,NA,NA,TGTGCCAGCAGCTTCAATACCGGTCGCAAAGGGGTCGAGCAGTACTTC,CASSFNTGRKGVEQYF
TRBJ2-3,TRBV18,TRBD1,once,TGTGCCAGCTCCCGGAGACAGGGGGCGAATACGCAGTATTTT,CASSRRQGANTQYF
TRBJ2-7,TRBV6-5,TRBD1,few,TGTGCCAGCAGTTACTCAGGGACAGCCTCCTACGAGCAGTACTTC,CASSYSGTASYEQYF
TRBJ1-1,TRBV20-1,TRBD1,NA,TGCAGTGCTAGACCTGGGACAGGGAACACTGAAGCTTTCTTT,CSARPGTGNTEAFF
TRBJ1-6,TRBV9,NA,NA,TGTGCCAGCAGCGAAGACAGTAACTATAATTCACCCCTCCACTTT,CASSEDSNYNSPLHF
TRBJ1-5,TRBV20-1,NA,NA,TGCAGTGCTCCCCGGACAGCCGGCAATCAGCCCCAGCATTTT,CSAPRTAGNQPQHF
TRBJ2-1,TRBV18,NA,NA,TGTGCCAGCAGCTTAGGGGGCAATGAGCAGTTCTTC,CASSLGGNEQFF
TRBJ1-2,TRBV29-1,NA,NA,TGCAGCGTTGAAGGGGCAGGGGTGTTGATCAACTATGGCTACACCTTC,CSVEGAGVLINYGYTF
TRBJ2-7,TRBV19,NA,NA,TGTGCCAGTAGTATAAAGGGCTCGGGTTACGAGCAGTACTTC,CASSIKGSGYEQYF
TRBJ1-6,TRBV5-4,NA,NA,TGTGCCAGCAGCTTGGAATCGGGATACGATTCACCCCTCCACTTT,CASSLESGYDSPLHF
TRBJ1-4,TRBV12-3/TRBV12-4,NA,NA,TGTGCCAGCAGTTTCCCAAGCTACGAAAAACTGTTTTTT,CASSFPSYEKLFF
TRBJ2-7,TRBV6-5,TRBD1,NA,TGTGCCAGCAGTTACTCCTCGGGACAGGGCTACGAGCAGTACTTC,CASSYSSGQGYEQYF
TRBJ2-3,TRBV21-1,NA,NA,TGTGCCAGCAGCAATGCCCGTTCCCGGGACAGGGGGGCAGATACGCAGTATTTT,CASSNARSRDRGADTQYF
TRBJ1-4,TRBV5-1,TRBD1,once,TGCGCCAGCAGCCCCTCCGCGCAGGGGGCCTATGAAAAACTGTTTTTT,CASSPSAQGAYEKLFF
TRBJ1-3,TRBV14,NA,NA,TGTGCCAGCAGCCAGAGCTCTGGAAACACCATATATTTT,CASSQSSGNTIYF
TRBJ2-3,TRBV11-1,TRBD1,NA,TGTGCCAGCAGCCAAGGAGACAGGGATGATCGCACAGATACGCAGTATTTT,CASSQGDRDDRTDTQYF
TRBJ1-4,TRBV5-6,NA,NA,TGTGCCAGCAGCTTCGGAAATGAAAAACTGTTTTTT,CASSFGNEKLFF
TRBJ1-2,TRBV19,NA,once,TGTGCCAGTAGTATCTGGCCAGGATCCTCTACTAACTATGGCTACACCTTC,CASSIWPGSSTNYGYTF
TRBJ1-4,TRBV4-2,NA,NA,TGTGCCAGCAGCCCCGGGCGAGGGGATCCTAATGAAAAACTGTTTTTT,CASSPGRGDPNEKLFF
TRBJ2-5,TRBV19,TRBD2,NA,TGTGCCAGTAGTATTGGGCTAGCGGAAACACAAGAGACCCAGTACTTC,CASSIGLAETQETQYF
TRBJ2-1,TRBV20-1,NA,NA,TGCAGTGCTAGAGTGGATAGTTATGCCAATGAGCAGTTCTTC,CSARVDSYANEQFF
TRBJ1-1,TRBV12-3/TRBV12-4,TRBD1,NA,TGTGCCAGCAGTTTGACAGGGGATACTGAAGCTTTCTTT,CASSLTGDTEAFF
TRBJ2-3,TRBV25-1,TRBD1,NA,TGTGCCAGCAGTGAATCAGGGGGCGAGGGAGATACGCAGTATTTT,CASSESGGEGDTQYF
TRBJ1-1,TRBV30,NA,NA,TGTGCCTGGAATACTGGTGGGGTTGGGACTGAAGCTTTCTTT,CAWNTGGVGTEAFF
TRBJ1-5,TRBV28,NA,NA,TGTGCCAGCACTATACTGGGAGACAGCGATTATAGCAATCAGCCCCAGCATTTT,CASTILGDSDYSNQPQHF